Following are 16 T cell receptor beta chains from one sample sequenced in a study of graft-versus-host responses after intestinal transplantation. Which antigens these TCRs recognize remains unknown. Libraries were prepared by immunoSEQ multiplex PCR; TCRdb keeps only in-frame clonotypes and omits some of them. The data show 80,000 to 100,000 clones, approximately 87% seen once. This material consisted of unstimulated CD4+ T cells sorted from spleen or lymph node cells, taken before intestinal transplant. These receptors were taken from a human donor who received an intestinal transplant.

V gene TRBV18 combines with J gene TRBJ1-2; TRBD1 matches 9 bases. In germline, CDR1 is KGHSH, CDR2 LQKENI. The CDR3 extends over 15 amino acids. V was clipped by 3 bases and J by 4 bases; unmatched bases: 6. CDR3 residues: CASSPPGQGGYGYTF. CDR3 bases: TGTGCCAGCTCACCTCCGGGACAGGGCGGCTATGGCTACACCTTC.

This rearrangement joins TRBV11-2 to TRBJ2-2; 11 bases agree with TRBD1. V shed 0 bases and J 5 bases; nucleotides not matched to a gene: 5. This CDR3 region has 17 residues. CDR1 SGHAT and CDR2 FQNNGV come from the germline V gene. CDR3 nucleotide sequence: TGTGCCAGCAGCTTAGACGGACAGGGGGCGAGGACCGGGGAGCTGTTTTTT. Encoded protein: CASSLDGQGARTGELFF.

The chain has TRBV12-5 and TRBJ1-3, with 7 bases aligning to TRBD1. V was pared by 4 bases and J by 0 bases, with 9 bases of the junction left unmatched. Germline V gene sequence: CDR1 LGHNT, CDR2 FRNRAP. This CDR3 spans 17 amino acids. CDR3 sequence: CASGWQTGAPSGNTIYF. The DNA for the CDR3 is TGTGCTAGTGGTTGGCAAACAGGGGCCCCCTCTGGAAACACCATATATTTT.

The chain joins TRBV5-1 to TRBJ2-5; the match to TRBD2 covers 16 bases. Unmatched junction bases numbered 7, after V lost 6 bases and J lost 5 bases. Germline CDR1 and CDR2: SGHRS and YFSETQ. The CDR3 has 16 residues. CDR3 in amino acids: CASTGTSGGAQETQYF. The CDR3 DNA is TGCGCCAGCACCGGGACTAGCGGGGGGGCCCAGGAGACCCAGTACTTC.

V usage is TRBV6-6 and J usage is TRBJ1-2; the D is unclear. CDR1 MNHNY and CDR2 SVGAGI come from the germline V gene (reference sequence). Trimming took off 2 bases at V and 5 bases at J, with 9 bases between the two ends. The CDR3 runs 13 residues. The CDR3 DNA follows: TGTGCCAGCAGTTACGACGGGAAATATGGCTACACCTTC. Translated: CASSYDGKYGYTF.

About this clone itself: Other DNA sequences in the same sample also yield this CDR3. The chain employs TRBV6-5 and TRBJ1-1, with TRBD1 as a possible D gene (6 bases). Trimming pared 0 bases from V and 5 bases from J, leaving 7 bases between. Germline assignment: CDR1 MNHEY and CDR2 SVGAGI. There are 13 residues in the CDR3. The CDR3 DNA sequence: TGTGCCAGCAGTTACTCAAGGGGGACTGAAGCTTTCTTT. This codes for CASSYSRGTEAFF.

This chain joins TRBV9 and TRBJ2-3; D is perhaps TRBD2 (6 bases). The germline V gene encodes CDR1 SGDLS and CDR2 YYNGEE. This CDR3 is built from 15 residues. The ends were cut back, 0 bases at V and 6 bases at J, with 14 bases in the middle. The CDR3 reads CASSVALLAGDTQYF. In DNA form, the CDR3 reads TGTGCCAGCAGCGTAGCCTTACTAGCCGGCGATACGCAGTATTTT.

This clone was found once. J is TRBJ1-1 and V is TRBV28; no clear D. The CDR3 totals 13 residues. V was trimmed by 7 bases and J by 0 bases, leaving 9 bases between them. Looked up from germline, CDR1 is MDHEN and CDR2 is SYDVKM. CDR3 protein: CASKEDMNTEAFF. The CDR3 DNA follows: TGTGCCAGCAAGGAGGATATGAACACTGAAGCTTTCTTT.

V usage is TRBV9 and J usage is TRBJ1-2; no clear D. The CDR3 consists of 15 residues. Trimming took off 4 bases at V and 2 bases at J, with 15 bases between the two ends. Germline CDR1 and CDR2: SGDLS and YYNGEE. As DNA, the CDR3 is TGTGCCAGCAGCCACCCTCTGGGAGACAACTATGGCTACACCTTC. Protein sequence: CASSHPLGDNYGYTF.

The chain combines TRBV10-2 with TRBJ1-6, with D tentatively TRBD1 (5 bases). Germline-derived CDR1 and CDR2 are WSHSY and SAAADI. V was cut by 3 bases and J by 7 bases, with 10 bases left in between. CDR3 size: 14 residues. The CDR3 loop is CASSEQAGNSPLHF. The CDR3 DNA reads as TGCGCCAGCAGTGAACAGGCGGGAAATTCACCCCTCCACTTT.

There are a few counts of this clone. This specimen includes other DNA sequences encoding the same CDR3. This chain links TRBV29-1 with TRBJ1-5; a weak D match, TRBD1 (5 bases). There are 11 residues in the CDR3. Germline V gives CDR1 SQVTM, CDR2 ANQGSEA. The CDR3 loop is CTVGKGQPQHF. The CDR3 nucleotides are TGCACCGTGGGTAAGGGGCAGCCCCAGCATTTT.

This sequence joins TRBV9 and TRBJ2-2; a possible D gene is TRBD2 (6 bases). V dropped 4 bases and J dropped 5 bases, with 18 bases sitting between them. CDR1 and CDR2 (germline): SGDLS, YYNGEE. The length of the CDR3 is 16 residues. The CDR3 loop reads CASSPASAQGTGELFF. In nucleotides, the CDR3 is TGTGCCAGCAGCCCCGCTAGCGCCCAAGGAACCGGGGAGCTGTTTTTT.

The chain has TRBV7-3 and TRBJ1-1; TRBD1 agrees at 7 bases. V lost 5 bases, J lost 1 base, and 7 bases stayed unmatched. There are 15 residues in the CDR3. Germline loops: CDR1 SGHTA, CDR2 FQGTGA. The CDR3 DNA is TGTGCCAGCAGCGCGTCGACAGGGCCGAACACTGAAGCTTTCTTT. Protein sequence: CASSASTGPNTEAFF.

The chain links TRBV25-1 to TRBJ1-1, with TRBD1 as a possible D gene (5 bases). The V end was cut by 8 bases, the J end by 3 bases, with 10 bases between. The CDR3 is made up of 12 amino acids. The germline V gene has CDR1 MGHDK and CDR2 SYGVNS. CDR3 sequence: CASVGGYTEAFF. Written as DNA, the CDR3 is TGTGCCAGCGTGGGGGGATACACTGAAGCTTTCTTT.

The chain couples TRBV5-1 to TRBJ2-2; D is perhaps TRBD2 (5 bases). V was trimmed by 1 base and J by 2 bases, leaving 9 bases between them. Germline V gene data show CDR1 as SGHRS and CDR2 as YFSETQ. The CDR3 contains 15 residues. The CDR3 DNA sequence: TGCGCCAGCAGCTTGACTAGTGGAAACACCGGGGAGCTGTTTTTT. It encodes CASSLTSGNTGELFF.

The rearrangement uses TRBV6-1 and TRBJ2-7; 8 bases align to TRBD2. CDR1 is MNHNS, CDR2 SASEGT, per germline. The CDR3 totals 16 residues. With V trimmed by 0 bases and J by 2 bases, 6 bases remained unmatched. The CDR3 nucleotides are TGTGCCAGCAGTGAAGCCGGTAGCGGGGCTCCCTACGAGCAGTACTTC. Translated, it gives CASSEAGSGAPYEQYF.